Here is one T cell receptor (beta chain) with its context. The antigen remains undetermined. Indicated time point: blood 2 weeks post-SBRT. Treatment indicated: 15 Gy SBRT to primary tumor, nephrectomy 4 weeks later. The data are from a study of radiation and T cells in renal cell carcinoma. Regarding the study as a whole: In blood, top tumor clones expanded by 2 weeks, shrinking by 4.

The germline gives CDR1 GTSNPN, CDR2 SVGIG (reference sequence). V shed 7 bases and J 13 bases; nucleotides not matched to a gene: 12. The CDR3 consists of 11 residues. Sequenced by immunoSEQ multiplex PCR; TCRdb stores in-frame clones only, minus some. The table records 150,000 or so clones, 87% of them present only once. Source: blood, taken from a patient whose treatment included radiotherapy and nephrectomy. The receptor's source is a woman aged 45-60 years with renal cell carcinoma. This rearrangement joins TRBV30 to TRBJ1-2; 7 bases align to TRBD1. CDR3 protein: CAFATGPQRTF. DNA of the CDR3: TGTGCCTTCGCGACAGGGCCACAGCGCACCTTC. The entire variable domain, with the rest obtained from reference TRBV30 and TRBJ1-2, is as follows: SQTIHQWPATLVQPVGSPLSLECTVEGTSNPNLYWYRQAAGRGLQLLFYSVGIGQISSEVPQNLSASRPQDRQFILSSKKLLLSDSGFYLCAFATGPQRTFGSGTRLTVV.